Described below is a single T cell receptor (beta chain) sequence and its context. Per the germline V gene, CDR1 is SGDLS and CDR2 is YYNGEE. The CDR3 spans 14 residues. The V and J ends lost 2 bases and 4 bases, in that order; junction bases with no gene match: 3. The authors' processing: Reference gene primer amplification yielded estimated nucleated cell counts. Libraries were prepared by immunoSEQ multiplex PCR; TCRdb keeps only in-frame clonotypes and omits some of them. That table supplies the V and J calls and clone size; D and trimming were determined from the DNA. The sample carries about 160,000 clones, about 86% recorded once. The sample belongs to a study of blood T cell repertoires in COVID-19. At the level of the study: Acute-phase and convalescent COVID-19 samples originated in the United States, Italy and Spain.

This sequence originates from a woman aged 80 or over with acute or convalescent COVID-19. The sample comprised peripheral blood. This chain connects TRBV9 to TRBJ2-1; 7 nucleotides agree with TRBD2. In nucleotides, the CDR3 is TGTGCCAGCAGCGTTCTGGGGGGGTACAATGAGCAGTTCTTC. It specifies CASSVLGGYNEQFF.